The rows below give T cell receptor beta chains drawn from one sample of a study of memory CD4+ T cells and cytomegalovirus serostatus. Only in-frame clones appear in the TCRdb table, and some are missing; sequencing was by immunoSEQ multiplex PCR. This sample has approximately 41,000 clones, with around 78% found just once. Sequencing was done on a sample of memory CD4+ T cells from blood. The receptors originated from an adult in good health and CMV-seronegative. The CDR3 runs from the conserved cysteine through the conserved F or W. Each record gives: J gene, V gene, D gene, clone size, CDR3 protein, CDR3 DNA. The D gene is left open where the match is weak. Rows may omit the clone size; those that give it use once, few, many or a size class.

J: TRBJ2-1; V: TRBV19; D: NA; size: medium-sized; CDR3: CASSMRVNNEQFF; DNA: TGTGCCAGTAGTATGCGGGTTAACAATGAGCAGTTCTTC
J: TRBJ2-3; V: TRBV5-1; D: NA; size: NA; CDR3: CASSLYGSQPTDTQYF; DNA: TGCGCCAGCAGCTTGTACGGCTCCCAGCCCACAGATACGCAGTATTTT
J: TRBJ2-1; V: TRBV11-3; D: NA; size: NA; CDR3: CASSLTSYNEQFF; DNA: TGTGCCAGCAGCTTAACCTCCTACAATGAGCAGTTCTTC
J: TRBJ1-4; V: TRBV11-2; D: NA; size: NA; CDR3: CASSLDGGTTNEKLFF; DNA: TGTGCCAGCAGCTTAGACGGGGGAACAACTAATGAAAAACTGTTTTTT
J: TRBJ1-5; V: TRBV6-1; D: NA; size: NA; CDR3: CASSGGQNSNQPQHF; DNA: TGTGCCAGCAGTGGTGGACAGAATAGCAATCAGCCCCAGCATTTT
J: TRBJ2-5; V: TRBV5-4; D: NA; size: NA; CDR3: CASSLAGGRIQETQYF; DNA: TGTGCCAGCAGCTTGGCCGGGGGTAGGATCCAAGAGACCCAGTACTTC
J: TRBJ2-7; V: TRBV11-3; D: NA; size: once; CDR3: CASSLAAWYF; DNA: TGTGCCAGCAGCTTGGCGGCGTGGTACTTC
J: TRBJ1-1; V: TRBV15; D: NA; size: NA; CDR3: CATREGPNTEAFF; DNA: TGTGCCACCAGGGAGGGCCCGAACACTGAAGCTTTCTTT
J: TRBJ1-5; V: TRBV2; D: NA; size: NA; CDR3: CASSAGRINSNQPQHF; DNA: TGTGCCAGCAGTGCAGGCAGAATAAATAGCAATCAGCCCCAGCATTTT
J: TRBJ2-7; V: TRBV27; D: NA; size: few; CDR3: CASSTAEAGSGDASYEQYF; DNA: TGTGCCAGCAGCACCGCCGAAGCCGGGTCGGGGGACGCGTCCTACGAGCAGTACTTC
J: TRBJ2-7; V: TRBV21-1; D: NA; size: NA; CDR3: CASSKDSEQYF; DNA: TGTGCCAGCAGCAAGGACAGCGAGCAGTACTTC
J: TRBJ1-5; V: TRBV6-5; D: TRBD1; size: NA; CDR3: CASSRVGGDQPQHF; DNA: TGTGCCAGCAGCCGAGTAGGGGGCGATCAGCCCCAGCATTTT
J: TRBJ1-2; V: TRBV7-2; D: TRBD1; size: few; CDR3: CASSRQGGLWGYTF; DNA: TGTGCCAGCAGCCGTCAGGGGGGACTCTGGGGCTACACCTTC
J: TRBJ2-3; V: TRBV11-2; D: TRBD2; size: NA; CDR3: CASSRGAGVGTDTQYF; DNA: TGTGCCAGCAGCCGAGGGGCGGGAGTAGGCACAGATACGCAGTATTTT
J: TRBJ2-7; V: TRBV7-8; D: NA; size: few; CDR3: CASSPPGLGGEQYF; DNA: TGTGCCAGCAGCCCTCCAGGGTTAGGGGGCGAGCAGTACTTC
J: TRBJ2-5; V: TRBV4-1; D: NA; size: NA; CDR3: CASSQDNQAQETQYF; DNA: TGCGCCAGCAGCCAAGATAATCAGGCTCAAGAGACCCAGTACTTC
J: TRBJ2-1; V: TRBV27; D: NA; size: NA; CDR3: CASRLTGRNEQFF; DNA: TGTGCCAGCAGGTTAACGGGTAGGAATGAGCAGTTCTTC
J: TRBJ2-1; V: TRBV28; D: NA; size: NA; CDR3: CASSFSGNSYNEQFF; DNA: TGTGCCAGCAGTTTTTCCGGGAACTCCTACAATGAGCAGTTCTTC
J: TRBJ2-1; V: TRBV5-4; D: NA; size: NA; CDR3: CASSLPLNEQFF; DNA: TGTGCCAGCAGCTTGCCTTTGAATGAGCAGTTCTTC
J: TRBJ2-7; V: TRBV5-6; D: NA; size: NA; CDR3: CASSLGGTYEQYF; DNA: TGTGCCAGCAGCTTGGGAGGAACCTACGAGCAGTACTTC
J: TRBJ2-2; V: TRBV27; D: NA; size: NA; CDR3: CASSSPATGELFF; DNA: TGTGCCAGCAGTTCCCCAGCGACCGGGGAGCTGTTTTTT
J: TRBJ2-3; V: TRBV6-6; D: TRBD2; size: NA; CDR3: CASSYPSLAGTDTQYF; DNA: TGTGCCAGCAGTTACCCCTCCCTAGCGGGCACAGATACGCAGTATTTT
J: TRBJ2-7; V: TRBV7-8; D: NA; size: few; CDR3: CASSFRDEQYF; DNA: TGTGCCAGCAGCTTTAGGGACGAGCAGTACTTC
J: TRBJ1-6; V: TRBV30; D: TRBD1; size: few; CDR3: CAWRYQGAYNSPLHF; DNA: TGTGCCTGGAGGTACCAGGGGGCATATAATTCACCCCTCCACTTT
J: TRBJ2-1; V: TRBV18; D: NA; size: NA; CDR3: CASSPGTNQQFF; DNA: TGTGCCAGCTCGCCCGGGACAAATCAGCAGTTCTTC
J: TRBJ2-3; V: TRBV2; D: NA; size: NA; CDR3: CASIGGGTDTQYF; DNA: TGTGCCAGCATAGGTGGAGGCACAGATACGCAGTATTTT
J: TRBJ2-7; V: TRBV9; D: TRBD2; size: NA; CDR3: CASSVGILAGATPTEQYF; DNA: TGTGCCAGCAGCGTAGGCATCCTAGCGGGAGCCACCCCTACCGAGCAGTACTTC
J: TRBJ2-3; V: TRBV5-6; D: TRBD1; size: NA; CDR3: CASSLQGAGTDTQYF; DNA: TGTGCCAGCAGCTTACAGGGGGCAGGCACAGATACGCAGTATTTT
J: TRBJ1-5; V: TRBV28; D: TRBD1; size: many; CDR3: CASSRDRDRYSNQPQHF; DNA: TGTGCCAGCAGCCGCGACAGGGACCGCTATAGCAATCAGCCCCAGCATTTT
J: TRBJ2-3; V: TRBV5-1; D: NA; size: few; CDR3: CASSLESGSTDTQYF; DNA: TGCGCCAGCAGCTTGGAGAGCGGGAGCACAGATACGCAGTATTTT
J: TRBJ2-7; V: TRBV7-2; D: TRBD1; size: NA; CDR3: CASSRQGGLYEQYF; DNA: TGTGCCAGCAGCCGACAGGGGGGTCTCTACGAGCAGTACTTC
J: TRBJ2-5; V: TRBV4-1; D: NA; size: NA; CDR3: CASSQEEGRERTQYF; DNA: TGCGCCAGCAGCCAAGAAGAAGGGCGCGAGAGGACCCAGTACTTC
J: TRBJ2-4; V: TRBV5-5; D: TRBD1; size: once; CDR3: CASSLATGDIQYF; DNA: TGTGCCAGCAGCTTGGCCACAGGGGACATTCAGTACTTC
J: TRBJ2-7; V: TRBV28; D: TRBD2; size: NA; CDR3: CASSILAGVYEQYF; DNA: TGTGCCAGCAGTATACTAGCGGGGGTCTACGAGCAGTACTTC
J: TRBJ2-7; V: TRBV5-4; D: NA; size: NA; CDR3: CASSMDSEGEQYF; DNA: TGTGCCAGCAGCATGGACTCAGAAGGCGAGCAGTACTTC
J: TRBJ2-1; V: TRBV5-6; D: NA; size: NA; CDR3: CASSWVGGRGYNEQFF; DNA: TGTGCCAGCAGCTGGGTCGGGGGCCGAGGCTACAATGAGCAGTTCTTC
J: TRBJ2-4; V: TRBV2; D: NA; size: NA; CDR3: CASTGTTQNIQYF; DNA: TGTGCCAGCACCGGGACAACACAAAACATTCAGTACTTC
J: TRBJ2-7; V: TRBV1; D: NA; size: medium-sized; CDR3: CTSSQEIGLAGAYEQYF; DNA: TGCACCAGCAGCCAAGAAATCGGTCTAGCGGGAGCCTACGAGCAGTACTTC
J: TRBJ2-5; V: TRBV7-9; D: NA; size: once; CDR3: CASRRFQETQYF; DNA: TGTGCCAGCAGGCGATTCCAAGAGACCCAGTACTTC
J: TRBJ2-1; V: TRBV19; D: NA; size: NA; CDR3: CASSPIRVFGNEQFF; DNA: TGTGCCAGTAGTCCAATCAGGGTATTTGGCAATGAGCAGTTCTTC
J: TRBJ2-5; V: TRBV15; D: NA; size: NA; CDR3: CATQRGPQETQYF; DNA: TGTGCCACCCAACGGGGGCCACAAGAGACCCAGTACTTC
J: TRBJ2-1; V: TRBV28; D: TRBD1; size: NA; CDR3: CASLSTGQGYNEQFF; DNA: TGTGCCAGCCTTTCAACGGGACAGGGATACAATGAGCAGTTCTTC
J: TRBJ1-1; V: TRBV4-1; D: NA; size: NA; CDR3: CASSPPGRTSTEAFF; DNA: TGCGCCAGCAGCCCCCCGGGCCGAACTTCCACTGAAGCTTTCTTT
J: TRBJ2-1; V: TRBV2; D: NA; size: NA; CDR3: CASSGLGSYNEQFF; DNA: TGTGCCAGCAGTGGACTAGGGTCCTACAATGAGCAGTTCTTC
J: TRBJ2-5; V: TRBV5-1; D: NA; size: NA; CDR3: CASSFQETQYF; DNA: TGCGCCAGCAGCTTCCAAGAGACCCAGTACTTC
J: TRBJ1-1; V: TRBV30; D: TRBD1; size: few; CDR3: CAWRPNRGGNTEAFF; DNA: TGTGCCTGGAGGCCAAACAGGGGAGGGAACACTGAAGCTTTCTTT